This T cell receptor beta chain was identified during a study of naive and memory T cell subsets. Study-level points and caveats: Expression changes during T cell differentiation may affect RNA-based TCR counts. Over 90% of naive TCR sequences appeared only once, unlike memory subsets.

This clonotype has ten or more counts. What it binds is not known. Cells stained for CD3, CD4, CD8, CD45RA, CD27 and viability were sorted into four CD45RA/CD27 subsets. An equimolar mix of two oligonucleotides served as the beta constant-region primer for TRBC1 and TRBC2. Nested alpha and beta constant-region primers with the SP2 primer drove four PCR rounds on ligated cDNA. Ligation attached a single-stranded oligonucleotide with a 12-nucleotide UMI and the SP2 primer to the cDNA 3' end. MiXCR was run by TCRdb on the UMI-ligation and nested PCR reads, yielding one entry per CDR3 protein. The table includes about 120,000 distinct CDR3 sequences, roughly 36% detected once. The material sequenced was central memory CD4+ T cells from blood. The clonotype was recovered from a human donor in good health.

This CDR3 reads CASSRWPGQGFRKTQYF. CDR3 DNA: TGTGCCAGCAGCCGGTGGCCAGGGCAGGGGTTTAGGAAGACCCAGTACTTC. The gene calls are TRBV6-5 and TRBJ2-5, with D possibly being TRBD1 (6 bases). Germline values: CDR1 MNHEY, CDR2 SVGAGI. V gave up 6 bases and J gave up 6 bases, with 26 bases separating them. This CDR3 contains 17 residues.